The clone carrying this T cell receptor beta chain was recorded once. What it binds is unknown. Blood was sampled at baseline, cycle 4 day 1, and cycle 7 day 1. The sample belongs to a study of OX40 agonist ivuxolimab in advanced cancers. Overall study results and limits: Fewer expanded clones were found on average in CD4+ than in CD8+ T cells.

The ends were cut back, 4 bases at V and 5 bases at J, with 14 bases in the middle. This CDR3 is built from 14 residues. From germline, CDR1 is MNHNS and CDR2 SASEGT. TCRdb's table, derived via immunoSEQ multiplex PCR, lists solely in-frame clones and lacks some. In the table there are 35,000 to 45,000 clones, roughly four fifths of which are singletons. The gene calls are TRBV6-1 and TRBJ2-5, with D possibly matching TRBD2 (6 bases). The input for sequencing was CD4+ or CD8+ T cells sorted from blood, taken in a trial of the OX40 agonist ivuxolimab. The sequence was obtained from an adult with an advanced solid tumor such as melanoma, head and neck, liver or kidney cancer. The CDR3 DNA is TGTGCCAGCAGTGCTAGGAGGGGCGCCGAGACCCAGTACTTC. It translates to CASSARRGAETQYF.